The clone carrying this TCR beta chain was counted many times. Its antigen is not identified. This entry belongs to a study of T cell repertoires in cytomegalovirus infection. Study results and limitations: What dominated the ex vivo response were HLA-C-restricted CMV-specific TCR beta clonotypes.

MiXCR was run by TCRdb on the reads, yielding one entry per CDR3 protein. The table lists about 280,000 distinct CDR3 sequences, roughly a fifth of them singletons, with under 25% in the top ten. The CDR3 runs 14 residues. The V gene's germline CDR1 is LGHDT and CDR2 YNNKEL (reference sequence). The V end lost 4 bases, the J end lost 1 base, and 10 bases lay between the germline ends. The material sequenced was cultured PBMCs, taken from culture after CMV antigen stimulation. V and J are TRBV3-1 and TRBJ1-1; D is unclear. This TCR was sampled from a human donor in good health (CMV status not recorded). Some clones in this sample may be carry-over from other donors' samples. The CDR3 nucleotides read TGTGCCAGCAGCCCACTGGGCACGAACACTGAAGCTTTCTTT. Translating gives CASSPLGTNTEAFF.